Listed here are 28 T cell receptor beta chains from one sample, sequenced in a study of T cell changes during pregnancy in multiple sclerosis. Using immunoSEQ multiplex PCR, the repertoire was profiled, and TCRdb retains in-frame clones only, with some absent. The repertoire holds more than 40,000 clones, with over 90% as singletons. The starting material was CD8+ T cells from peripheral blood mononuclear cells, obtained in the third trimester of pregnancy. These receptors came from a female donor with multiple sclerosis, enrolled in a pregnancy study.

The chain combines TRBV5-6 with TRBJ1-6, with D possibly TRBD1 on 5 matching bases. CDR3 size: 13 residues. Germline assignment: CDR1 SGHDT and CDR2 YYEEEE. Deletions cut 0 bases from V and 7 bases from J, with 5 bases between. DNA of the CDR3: TGTGCCAGCAGCTTGGGACAGAATTCACCCCTCCACTTT. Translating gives CASSLGQNSPLHF. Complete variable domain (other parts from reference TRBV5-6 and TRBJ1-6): DAGVTQSPTHLIKTRGQQVTLRCSPKSGHDTVSWYQQALGQGPQFIFQYYEEEERQRGNFPDRFSGHQFPNYSSELNVNALLLGDSALYLCASSLGQNSPLHFGNGTRLTVT.

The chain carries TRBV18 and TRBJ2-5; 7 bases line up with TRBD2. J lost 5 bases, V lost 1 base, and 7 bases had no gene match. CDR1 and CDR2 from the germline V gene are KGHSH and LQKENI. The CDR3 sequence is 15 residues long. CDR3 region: CASSPRLAQDETQYF. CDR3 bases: TGTGCCAGCTCACCACGACTAGCTCAGGACGAGACCCAGTACTTC.

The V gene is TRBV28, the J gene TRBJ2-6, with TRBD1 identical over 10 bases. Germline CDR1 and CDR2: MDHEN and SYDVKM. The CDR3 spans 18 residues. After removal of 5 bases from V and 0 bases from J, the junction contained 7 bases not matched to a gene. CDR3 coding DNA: TGTGCCAGCAGTGGCCGGGACAGGGGACCCTCTGGGGCCAACGTCCTGACTTTC. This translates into CASSGRDRGPSGANVLTF.

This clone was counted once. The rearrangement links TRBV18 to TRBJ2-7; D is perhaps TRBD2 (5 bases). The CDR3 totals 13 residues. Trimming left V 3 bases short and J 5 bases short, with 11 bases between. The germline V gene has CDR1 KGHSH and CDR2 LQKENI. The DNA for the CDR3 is TGTGCCAGCTCACCCTCTTCGGGAAACGAGCAGTACTTC. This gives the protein CASSPSSGNEQYF.

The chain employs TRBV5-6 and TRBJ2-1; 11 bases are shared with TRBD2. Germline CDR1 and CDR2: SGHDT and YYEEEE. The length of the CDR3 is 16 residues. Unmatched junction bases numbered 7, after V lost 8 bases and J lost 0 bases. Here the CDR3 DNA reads TGTGCCAGGATTAGCGGGAGGGCTAGCTCCTACAATGAGCAGTTCTTC. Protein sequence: CARISGRASSYNEQFF.

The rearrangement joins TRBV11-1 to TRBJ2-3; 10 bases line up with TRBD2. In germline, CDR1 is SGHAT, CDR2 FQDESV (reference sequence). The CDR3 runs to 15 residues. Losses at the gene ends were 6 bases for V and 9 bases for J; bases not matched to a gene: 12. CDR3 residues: CASRGLAALSGTQYF. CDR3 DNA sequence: TGTGCCAGCAGAGGACTAGCGGCCCTTTCTGGGACGCAGTATTTT.

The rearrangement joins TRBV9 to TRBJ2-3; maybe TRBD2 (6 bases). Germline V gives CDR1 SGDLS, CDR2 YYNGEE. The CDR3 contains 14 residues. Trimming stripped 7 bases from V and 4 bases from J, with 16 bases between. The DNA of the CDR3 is TGTGCCAGCGCGGTGGAGGGGTGGGCAGATACGCAGTATTTT. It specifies CASAVEGWADTQYF.

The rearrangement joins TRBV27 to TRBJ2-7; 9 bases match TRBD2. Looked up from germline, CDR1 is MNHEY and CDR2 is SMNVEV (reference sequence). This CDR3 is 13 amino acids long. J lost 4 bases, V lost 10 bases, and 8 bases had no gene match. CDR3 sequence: CATAETSGYEQYF. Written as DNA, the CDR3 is TGTGCCACCGCCGAGACTAGCGGATACGAGCAGTACTTC.

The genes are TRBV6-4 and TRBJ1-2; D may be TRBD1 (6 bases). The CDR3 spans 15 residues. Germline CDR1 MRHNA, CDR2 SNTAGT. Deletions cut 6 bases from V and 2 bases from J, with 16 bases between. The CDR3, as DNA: TGTGCCAGCAGGATAGACAGGATCAAAAACTATGGCTACACCTTC. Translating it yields CASRIDRIKNYGYTF.

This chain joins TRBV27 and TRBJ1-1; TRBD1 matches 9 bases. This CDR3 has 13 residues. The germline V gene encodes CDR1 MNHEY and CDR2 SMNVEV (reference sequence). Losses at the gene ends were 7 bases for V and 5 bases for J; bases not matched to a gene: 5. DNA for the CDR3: TGTGCCAGCACAGGGGGACAGGGAACTGAAGCTTTCTTT. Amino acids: CASTGGQGTEAFF.

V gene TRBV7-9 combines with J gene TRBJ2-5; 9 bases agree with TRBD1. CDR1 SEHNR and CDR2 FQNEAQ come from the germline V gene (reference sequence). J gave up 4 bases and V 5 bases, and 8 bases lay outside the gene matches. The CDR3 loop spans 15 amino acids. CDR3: CASSTYTGGPETQYF. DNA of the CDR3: TGTGCCAGCAGCACATACACAGGGGGCCCAGAGACCCAGTACTTC.

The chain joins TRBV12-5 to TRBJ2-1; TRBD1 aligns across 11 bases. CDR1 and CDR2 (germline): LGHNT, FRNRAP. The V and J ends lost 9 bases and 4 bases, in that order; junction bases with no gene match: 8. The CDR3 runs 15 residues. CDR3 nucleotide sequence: TGTGCTAGCTCGGTGGGGACAGGGGGTTACAATGAGCAGTTCTTC. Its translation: CASSVGTGGYNEQFF.

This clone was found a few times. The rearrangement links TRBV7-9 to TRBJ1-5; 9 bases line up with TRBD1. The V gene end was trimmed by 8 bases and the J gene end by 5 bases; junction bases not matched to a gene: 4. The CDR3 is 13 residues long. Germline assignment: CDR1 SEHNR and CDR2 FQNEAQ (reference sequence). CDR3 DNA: TGTGCCAGCGGACAGGGGTTCGATCAGCCCCAGCATTTT. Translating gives CASGQGFDQPQHF.

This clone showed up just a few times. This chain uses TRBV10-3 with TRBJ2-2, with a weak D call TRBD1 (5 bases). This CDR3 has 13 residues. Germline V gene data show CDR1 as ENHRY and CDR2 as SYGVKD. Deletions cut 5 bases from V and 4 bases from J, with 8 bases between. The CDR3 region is CAISPGFTGELFF. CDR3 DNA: TGTGCCATCAGTCCAGGGTTCACCGGGGAGCTGTTTTTT.

For the CDR3, the DNA is TGTGCCAGCAGCTTAGGGACAGGGTTTGACTATGGCTACACCTTC. Translation gives CASSLGTGFDYGYTF. V gene TRBV11-2 combines with J gene TRBJ1-2; 8 nucleotides agree with TRBD1. This CDR3 is built from 15 residues. The germline V gene encodes CDR1 SGHAT and CDR2 FQNNGV. The ends lost 1 base at V and 3 bases at J; junction bases unmatched: 4.

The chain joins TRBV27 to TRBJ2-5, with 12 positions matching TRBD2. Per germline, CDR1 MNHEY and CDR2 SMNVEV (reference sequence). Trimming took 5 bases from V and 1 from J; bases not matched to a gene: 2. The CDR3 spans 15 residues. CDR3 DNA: TGTGCCAGCAGTGGACTAGCGGGGACCCAAGAGACCCAGTACTTC. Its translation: CASSGLAGTQETQYF.

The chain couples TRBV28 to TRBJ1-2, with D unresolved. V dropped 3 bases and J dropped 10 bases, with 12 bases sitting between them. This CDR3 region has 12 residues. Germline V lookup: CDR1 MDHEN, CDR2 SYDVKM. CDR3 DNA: TGTGCCAGCAGTTTCACAAATGGAGTCTACACCTTC. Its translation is CASSFTNGVYTF.

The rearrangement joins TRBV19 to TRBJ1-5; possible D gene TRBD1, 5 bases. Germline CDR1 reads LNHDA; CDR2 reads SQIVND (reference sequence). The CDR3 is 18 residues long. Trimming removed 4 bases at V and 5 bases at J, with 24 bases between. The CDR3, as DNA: TGTGCCAGTAGTACGGGAGGCAGCCGCCTGGGGGGTGATCAGCCCCAGCATTTT. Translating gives CASSTGGSRLGGDQPQHF. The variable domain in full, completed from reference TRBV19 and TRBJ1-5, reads DGGITQSPKYLFRKEGQNVTLSCEQNLNHDAMYWYRQDPGQGLRLIYYSQIVNDFQKGDIAEGYSVSREKKESFPLTVTSAQKNPTAFYLCASSTGGSRLGGDQPQHFGDGTRLSIL.

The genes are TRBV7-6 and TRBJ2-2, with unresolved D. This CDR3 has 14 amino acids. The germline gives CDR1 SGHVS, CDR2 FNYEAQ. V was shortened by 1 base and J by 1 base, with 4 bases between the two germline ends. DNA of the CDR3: TGTGCCAGCAGCTTAGGCGGGAACACCGGGGAGCTGTTTTTT. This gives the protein CASSLGGNTGELFF.

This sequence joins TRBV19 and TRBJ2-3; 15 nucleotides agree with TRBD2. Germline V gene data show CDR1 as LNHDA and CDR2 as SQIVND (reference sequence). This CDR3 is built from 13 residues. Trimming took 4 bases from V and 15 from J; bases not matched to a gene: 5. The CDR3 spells CASSTRTSGGAYF. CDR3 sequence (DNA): TGTGCCAGTAGTACGAGGACTAGCGGGGGGGCTTATTTT.

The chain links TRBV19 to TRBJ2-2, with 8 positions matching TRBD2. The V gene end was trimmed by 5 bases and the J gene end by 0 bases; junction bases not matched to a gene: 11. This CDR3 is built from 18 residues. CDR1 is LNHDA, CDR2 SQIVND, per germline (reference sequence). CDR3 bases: TGTGCCAGTAGTCATACGGGACTAGTGAACTCGAACACCGGGGAGCTGTTTTTT. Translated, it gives CASSHTGLVNSNTGELFF.

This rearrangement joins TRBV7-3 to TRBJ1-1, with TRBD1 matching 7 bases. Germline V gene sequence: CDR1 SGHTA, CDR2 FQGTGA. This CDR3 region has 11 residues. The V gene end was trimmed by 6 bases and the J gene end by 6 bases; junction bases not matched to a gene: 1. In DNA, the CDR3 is TGTGCCAGCAGTCAGGGGGCTGAAGCTTTCTTT. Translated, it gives CASSQGAEAFF.

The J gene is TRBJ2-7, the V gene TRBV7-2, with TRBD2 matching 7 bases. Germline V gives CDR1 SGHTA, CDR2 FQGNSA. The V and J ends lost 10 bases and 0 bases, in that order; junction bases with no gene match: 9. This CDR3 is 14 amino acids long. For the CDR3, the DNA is TGTGCCACAGGAGCTAGCGGTCTCTCCTACGAGCAGTACTTC. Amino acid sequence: CATGASGLSYEQYF.

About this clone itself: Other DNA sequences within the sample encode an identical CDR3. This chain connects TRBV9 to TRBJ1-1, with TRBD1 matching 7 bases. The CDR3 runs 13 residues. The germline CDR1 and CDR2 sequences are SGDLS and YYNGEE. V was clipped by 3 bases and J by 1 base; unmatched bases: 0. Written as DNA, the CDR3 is TGTGCCAGCAGCGCAGGGGGGAACACTGAAGCTTTCTTT. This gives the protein CASSAGGNTEAFF.

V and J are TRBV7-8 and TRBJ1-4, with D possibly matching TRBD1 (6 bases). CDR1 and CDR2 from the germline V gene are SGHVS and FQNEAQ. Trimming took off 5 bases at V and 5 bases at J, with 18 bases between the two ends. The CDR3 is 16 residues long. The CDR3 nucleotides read TGTGCCAGCAGCCAGAATCAGCAGGGGTTCAATGAAAAACTGTTTTTT. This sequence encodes CASSQNQQGFNEKLFF.

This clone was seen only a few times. The CDR3 sequence is CASSLPLAGGYEQYF. DNA for the CDR3: TGTGCCAGCAGCTTACCCCTAGCGGGAGGCTACGAGCAGTACTTC. V is TRBV7-9 and J is TRBJ2-7; 11 nucleotides align to TRBD2. CDR1 is SEHNR, CDR2 FQNEAQ, per germline (reference sequence). The CDR3 extends over 15 amino acids. The ends lost 2 bases at V and 3 bases at J; junction bases unmatched: 3.

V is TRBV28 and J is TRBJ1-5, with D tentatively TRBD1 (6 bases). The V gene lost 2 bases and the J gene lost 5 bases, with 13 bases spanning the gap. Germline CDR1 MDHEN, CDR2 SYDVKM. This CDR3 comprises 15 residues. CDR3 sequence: CASSLGGGAYQPQHF. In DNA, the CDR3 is TGTGCCAGCAGTTTAGGCGGGGGCGCATATCAGCCCCAGCATTTT.

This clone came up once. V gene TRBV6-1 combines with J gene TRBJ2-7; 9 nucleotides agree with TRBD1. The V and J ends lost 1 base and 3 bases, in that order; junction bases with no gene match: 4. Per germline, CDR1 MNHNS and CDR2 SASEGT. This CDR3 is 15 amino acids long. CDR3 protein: CASSEGGQGSYEQYF. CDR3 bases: TGTGCCAGCAGTGAAGGGGGACAGGGCAGCTACGAGCAGTACTTC.